One and the same sample provided the 4 T cell receptor beta chains below, sequenced in a study of beta chain features in type 1 diabetes. TCRB transcripts that were expressed got sequenced, as all of the isolated RNA had been reverse transcribed. Here immunoSEQ multiplex PCR was the method, and the copy in TCRdb shows in-frame clones only, minus some. The table includes hundreds of thousands of clones, roughly a sixth detected once. The sample taken for sequencing was naive CD4+ T cells from blood. These receptors all stem from a man aged 18-30 years in good health.

The chain has TRBV27 and TRBJ2-7; 7 positions match TRBD2. From germline, CDR1 is MNHEY and CDR2 SMNVEV (reference sequence). V shed 3 bases and J 4 bases; nucleotides not matched to a gene: 6. This CDR3 is 14 amino acids long. The CDR3 DNA follows: TGTGCCAGCAGTTTGCGGGGGATTAGGTACGAGCAGTACTTC. Protein sequence: CASSLRGIRYEQYF.

This clone was seen a handful of times. This chain links TRBV28 with TRBJ2-7; a weak D match, TRBD1 (6 bases). The CDR3 is made up of 14 amino acids. V was shortened by 3 bases and J by 6 bases, with 15 bases between the two germline ends. The V gene's germline CDR1 is MDHEN and CDR2 SYDVKM. The CDR3 loop is CASSFGQGKGEQYF. CDR3 DNA sequence: TGTGCCAGCAGTTTTGGGCAGGGGAAGGGCGAGCAGTACTTC. Looking up the rest from reference TRBV28 and TRBJ2-7 gives the full variable domain: DVKVTQSSRYLVKRTGEKVFLECVQDMDHENMFWYRQDPGLGLRLIYFSYDVKMKEKGDIPEGYSVSREKKERFSLILESASTNQTSMYLCASSFGQGKGEQYFGPGTRLTVT.

This clone was detected a few times. V usage is TRBV6-5 and J usage is TRBJ2-3; D is possibly TRBD1 or TRBD2 (5 bases each). The CDR3 has 15 residues. Trimming cost V 8 bases and J 2 bases, with 17 bases left between them. Germline V gives CDR1 MNHEY, CDR2 SVGAGI. CDR3 region: CASQAGGTPTDTQYF. The CDR3 DNA sequence: TGTGCCAGCCAAGCTGGGGGAACCCCCACAGATACGCAGTATTTT.

The table lists this clone with a few counts. The chain links TRBV29-1 to TRBJ2-4; D is uncertain. V was cut by 4 bases and J by 0 bases, with 7 bases left in between. Germline V gene data show CDR1 as SQVTM and CDR2 as ANQGSEA. This CDR3 has 13 amino acids. CDR3 amino acids: CSVGHIAKNIQYF. The CDR3 coding sequence is TGCAGCGTTGGGCATATAGCCAAAAACATTCAGTACTTC. The variable domain in full, completed from reference TRBV29-1 and TRBJ2-4, reads SAVISQKPSRDICQRGTSLTIQCQVDSQVTMMFWYRQQPGQSLTLIATANQGSEATYESGFVIDKFPISRPNLTFSTLTVSNMSPEDSSIYLCSVGHIAKNIQYFGAGTRLSVL.